A single sample gave rise to the 4 T cell receptor beta chains below, sequenced in a study of T cell responses to AZD1222 COVID-19 vaccine. Some clones are missing from TCRdb's copy, which holds only in-frame ones; the method was immunoSEQ multiplex PCR. The profile shows 82,000 or so clones, more than 90% of them singletons. The sequences come from peripheral blood, collected on day 0 of AZD1222 vaccination. The receptor set was obtained from an adult in good health.

The chain has TRBV5-6 and TRBJ2-3, with 8 nucleotides matching TRBD1. The CDR3 sequence is 15 residues long. Germline values: CDR1 SGHDT, CDR2 YYEEEE. Germline trimming cut 2 bases from V and 1 base from J; bases unmatched to any gene: 3. CDR3 DNA: TGTGCCAGCAGCTTCAGGACAGGGCGCACAGATACGCAGTATTTT. It specifies CASSFRTGRTDTQYF.

The chain is built from TRBV5-3 and TRBJ1-5; the D is unclear. TRBV5-3 is flagged as an ORF with uncertain function. Trimming took off 4 bases at V and 0 bases at J, with 14 bases between the two ends. The CDR3 is 16 amino acids. In nucleotides, the CDR3 is TGTGCCAGAAGCCCGTTTTGGCGCATTAGCAATCAGCCCCAGCATTTT. Its protein is CARSPFWRISNQPQHF.

CDR3 nucleotide sequence: TGTGCCAGCAGCCGCATAACCCCGGGACAGGGGACCTATGGCTACACCTTC. This gives the protein CASSRITPGQGTYGYTF. The chain uses TRBV14 and TRBJ1-2, with 10 bases that match TRBD1. The germline gives CDR1 SGHDN, CDR2 FVKESK. The trim removed 4 bases at V and 4 bases at J, leaving 12 bases unmatched. This CDR3 has 17 residues. The full variable domain, completed using reference TRBV14 and TRBJ1-2, is EAGVTQFPSHSVIEKGQTVTLRCDPISGHDNLYWYRRVMGKEIKFLLHFVKESKQDESGMPNNRFLAERTGGTYSTLKVQPAELEDSGVYFCASSRITPGQGTYGYTFGSGTRLTVV.

The chain joins TRBV6-5 to TRBJ2-5; 10 bases map to TRBD1. The trim removed 7 bases at V and 4 bases at J, leaving 9 bases unmatched. This CDR3 has 15 residues. Germline values: CDR1 MNHEY, CDR2 SVGAGI. CDR3 residues: CASTPWTGGPETQYF. CDR3 sequence (DNA): TGTGCCAGCACCCCTTGGACAGGGGGGCCAGAGACCCAGTACTTC.